The 20 T cell receptor beta chains below all came from one sample that was sequenced in a study of T cell changes during pregnancy in multiple sclerosis. Clones were sequenced by immunoSEQ multiplex PCR, and TCRdb holds only the in-frame ones, with some missing. The table shows over 45,000 clones, with 80% to 95% occurring only once. The source material was peripheral blood, sampled in the third trimester of pregnancy. The receptors originated from a female donor with multiple sclerosis, enrolled in a pregnancy study.

This chain links TRBV9 with TRBJ2-1; D perhaps matches TRBD1 (6 bases). This CDR3 is built from 12 residues. Trimming stripped 3 bases from V and 6 bases from J, with 7 bases between. Germline values: CDR1 SGDLS, CDR2 YYNGEE. The CDR3 coding sequence is TGTGCCAGCAGCGCCAGGGGCAATGAGCAGTTCTTC. It yields the protein CASSARGNEQFF.

The V call is TRBV7-2, the J call TRBJ2-1; tentatively, D is TRBD1 (5 bases). Deletions cut 1 base from V and 3 bases from J, with 16 bases between. The CDR3 is 17 amino acids. Germline assignment: CDR1 SGHTA and CDR2 FQGNSA. CDR3 nucleotide sequence: TGTGCCAGCAGCTTAGATCAAGGGGAAAATAACTACAATGAGCAGTTCTTC. It translates to CASSLDQGENNYNEQFF.

This clone has just a few counts. The rearrangement uses TRBV19 and TRBJ1-2; D is ambiguous. CDR1 is LNHDA, CDR2 SQIVND, per germline (reference sequence). The CDR3 is made up of 13 amino acids. V lost 3 bases to trimming and J lost 3 bases, with 8 bases between them. In DNA, the CDR3 is TGTGCCAGTAGTATCCTCGGGGACTATGGCTACACCTTC. Its protein product is CASSILGDYGYTF.

The rearrangement links TRBV21-1 to TRBJ2-3; TRBD1, the D gene given by the table, was not confirmed from the DNA. TRBV21-1 is given as a pseudogene. CDR3 length equals 16 residues. The CDR3 bases are TGTGCCAGCACCCAGAGTGGGACAGATAGCACAGATACGCAGTATTTT. This gives the protein CASTQSGTDSTDTQYF.

The V call is TRBV4-1, the J call TRBJ1-2; D may be TRBD1 (5 bases). This CDR3 has 16 residues. Germline CDR1 MGHRA, CDR2 YSYEKL. The ends were cut back, 0 bases at V and 8 bases at J, with 19 bases in the middle. The CDR3 is CASSQDGGGTVRGYTF. CDR3 DNA sequence: TGCGCCAGCAGCCAAGACGGGGGGGGTACTGTGAGAGGCTACACCTTC.

The chain employs TRBV27 and TRBJ2-7; 10 positions match TRBD2. Germline V gives CDR1 MNHEY, CDR2 SMNVEV (reference sequence). V was clipped by 5 bases and J by 2 bases; unmatched bases: 3. The CDR3 has 14 residues. CDR3 in DNA: TGTGCCAGCAGTATACTAGCGGGAACCTACGAGCAGTACTTC. It yields the protein CASSILAGTYEQYF.

The chain links TRBV6-5 to TRBJ2-1; D not resolved. The V end lost 2 bases, the J end lost 5 bases, and 13 bases lay between the germline ends. Germline V lookup: CDR1 MNHEY, CDR2 SVGAGI. The CDR3 runs 15 residues. As DNA, the CDR3 is TGTGCCAGCAGTTACGGAGATAGTCCGAACAATGAGCAGTTCTTC. Translation gives CASSYGDSPNNEQFF.

The chain recombines TRBV7-9 with TRBJ1-1; TRBD1 matches at 11 bases. CDR1 and CDR2 (germline): SEHNR, FQNEAQ (reference sequence). The J segment lost 1 base and the V segment lost 5 bases, leaving 6 bases of the junction unmatched. This CDR3 has 16 residues. The CDR3 coding sequence is TGTGCCAGCAGCCGTGGGACAGGGGGATCGAACACTGAAGCTTTCTTT. This translates into CASSRGTGGSNTEAFF.

The chain carries TRBV5-5 and TRBJ2-7, with 7 bases lining up with TRBD2. V shed 4 bases and J 6 bases; nucleotides not matched to a gene: 7. The CDR3 length is 13 residues. CDR1 and CDR2 (germline): SGHKS, YYEKEE (reference sequence). The CDR3 spells CASSLGGVGEQYF. In DNA, the CDR3 is TGTGCCAGCAGCCTGGGGGGGGTGGGCGAGCAGTACTTC. Filled out from reference TRBV5-5 and TRBJ2-7, the complete variable domain reads DAGVTQSPTHLIKTRGQQVTLRCSPISGHKSVSWYQQVLGQGPQFIFQYYEKEERGRGNFPDRFSARQFPNYSSELNVNALLLGDSALYLCASSLGGVGEQYFGPGTRLTVT.

Comment on this clone: An end of the junction does not agree with germline; a read error may underlie this. This CDR3 is also generated by other DNA sequences in the sample. The chain carries TRBV14 and TRBJ1-1; D not resolved. The CDR3 has 14 residues. In germline, CDR1 is SGHDN, CDR2 FVKESK. The CDR3 nucleotides are TGCGCCAGCAGCCAAGGTGGCAGGAACACTGAAGCTTTCTTT. Its protein is CASSQGGRNTEAFF.

The chain links TRBV6-6 to TRBJ2-7; D is possibly TRBD2 (5 bases). Deletions cut 2 bases from V and 0 bases from J, with 11 bases between. Germline CDR1 reads MNHNY; CDR2 reads SVGAGI (reference sequence). The CDR3 loop spans 15 amino acids. CDR3 sequence (DNA): TGTGCCAGCAGTTACGGCGAGGACTCCTCCTACGAGCAGTACTTC. Residues: CASSYGEDSSYEQYF.

The V call is TRBV10-2, the J call TRBJ2-7; 13 bases line up with TRBD2. The CDR3 contains 15 residues. V shed 6 bases and J 3 bases; nucleotides not matched to a gene: 5. CDR1 and CDR2 (germline): WSHSY, SAAADI. CDR3 amino acids: CASSKGLAGVYEQYF. The CDR3 bases are TGCGCCAGCAGCAAAGGACTAGCGGGGGTCTACGAGCAGTACTTC.

The chain links TRBV7-3 to TRBJ2-7, with 8 positions matching TRBD2. Trimming cost V 5 bases and J 2 bases; bases outside gene matches: 8. CDR3 length equals 15 residues. Germline assignment: CDR1 SGHTA and CDR2 FQGTGA. CDR3 in amino acids: CASSEFSGTAYEQYF. Written as DNA, the CDR3 is TGTGCCAGCAGCGAATTTAGCGGGACCGCCTACGAGCAGTACTTC.

The V and J genes are TRBV7-2 and TRBJ1-1, with 7 bases identical to TRBD1. CDR1 and CDR2 (germline): SGHTA, FQGNSA. With 7 bases clipped from V and 11 bases from J, the junction kept 19 bases outside the gene matches. The CDR3 runs to 15 residues. The CDR3, as DNA: TGTGCCAGCACCGGAGAGGGGACAGAACCTGATTGGGCTTTCTTT. Translated: CASTGEGTEPDWAFF.

The rearrangement joins TRBV6-5 to TRBJ1-1; D may be TRBD1 (6 bases). The germline V gene has CDR1 MNHEY and CDR2 SVGAGI. V was pared by 4 bases and J by 1 base, with 13 bases between. The CDR3 totals 15 residues. This CDR3 is CASSLSGEANTEAFF. CDR3 in DNA: TGTGCCAGCAGTTTGTCAGGGGAAGCGAACACTGAAGCTTTCTTT.

The chain uses TRBV19 and TRBJ2-1, with a weak D call TRBD2 (5 bases). Between the trimmed V and J ends, which lost 3 bases and 0 bases, there was a span of 9 bases. Germline loops: CDR1 LNHDA, CDR2 SQIVND (reference sequence). This CDR3 is 15 amino acids long. CDR3 sequence (DNA): TGTGCCAGTAGTATCTCGGGGAGCTCCTACAATGAGCAGTTCTTC. This codes for CASSISGSSYNEQFF.

The chain has TRBV6-5 and TRBJ1-1, with 8 bases fitting TRBD1. Germline CDR1 and CDR2: MNHEY and SVGAGI. The trim removed 6 bases at V and 2 bases at J, leaving 5 bases unmatched. This CDR3 comprises 14 residues. The chain's CDR3 is CASRIDRGNTEAFF. CDR3 DNA: TGTGCCAGCAGGATAGACAGGGGCAACACTGAAGCTTTCTTT.

The chain carries TRBV9 and TRBJ2-1, with 13 bases matching TRBD2. CDR3 length equals 16 residues. Per germline, CDR1 SGDLS and CDR2 YYNGEE. The V gene end was trimmed by 0 bases and the J gene end by 12 bases; junction bases not matched to a gene: 9. CDR3 protein: CASSVATRTSGSLQFF. For the CDR3, the DNA is TGTGCCAGCAGCGTAGCCACCCGGACTAGCGGGAGTCTGCAGTTCTTC.

The J gene is TRBJ2-7, the V gene TRBV20-1; no firm D call. Trimming removed 7 bases from V and 2 bases from J, with 9 bases in between. Germline V CDR1 and CDR2: DFQATT, SNEGSKA (reference sequence). The CDR3 sequence is 11 residues long. This CDR3 is CSVPGTYEQYF. For the CDR3, the DNA is TGCAGTGTGCCAGGTACCTACGAGCAGTACTTC.

This chain uses TRBV18 with TRBJ1-2; a weak D match, TRBD1 (5 bases). Germline CDR1 reads KGHSH; CDR2 reads LQKENI. The CDR3 spans 18 residues. V gave up 6 bases and J gave up 7 bases, with 30 bases separating them. CDR3 in DNA: TGTGCCAGCTCCCTTCTGAAAGGAGGGGAGTTCAGTTCGGGTGGCTACACCTTC. The encoded protein is CASSLLKGGEFSSGGYTF.